This T cell receptor (beta chain) was sequenced for a study of shared clonotypes between healthy human individuals. Only in-frame clones appear in the TCRdb table, and some are missing; sequencing was by immunoSEQ multiplex PCR. The sample has hundreds of thousands of clones, roughly 96% seen once; the top ten hold 0.2% to 0.25%. This CDR3 has 13 residues. CDR1 is ENHRY and CDR2 is SYGVKD in the germline V gene. J gave up 6 bases and V 8 bases, and 5 bases lay outside the gene matches. Naive CD8 cells comprised CD45RO-negative, CCR7-positively selected cells, excluding terminally differentiated effector memory CD45RA+ cells. This clone was recorded once.

The TCR originated in a young man in good health. The rearrangement joins TRBV10-3 to TRBJ2-1; 9 bases are a match to TRBD1. The sample comprised naive CD8+ T cells sorted from blood. The chain's CDR3 is CAIRGTGSNEQFF. In nucleotides, the CDR3 is TGTGCCATCCGCGGGACAGGGAGCAATGAGCAGTTCTTC.